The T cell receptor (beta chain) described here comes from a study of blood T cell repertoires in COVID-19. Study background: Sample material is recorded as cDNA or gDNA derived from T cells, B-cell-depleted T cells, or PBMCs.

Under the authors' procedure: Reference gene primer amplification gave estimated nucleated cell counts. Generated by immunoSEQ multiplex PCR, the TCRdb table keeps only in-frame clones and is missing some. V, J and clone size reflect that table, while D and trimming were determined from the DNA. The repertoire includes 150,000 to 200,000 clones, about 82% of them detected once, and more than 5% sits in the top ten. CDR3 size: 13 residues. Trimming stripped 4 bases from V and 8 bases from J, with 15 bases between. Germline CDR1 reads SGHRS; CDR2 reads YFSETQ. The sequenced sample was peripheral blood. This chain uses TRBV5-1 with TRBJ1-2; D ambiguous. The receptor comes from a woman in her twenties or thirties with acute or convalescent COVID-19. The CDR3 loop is CASSLGGAWGYTF. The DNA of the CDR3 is TGCGCCAGCAGCCTGGGAGGCGCTTGGGGCTACACCTTC.